The 19 T cell receptor beta chains listed next were all sequenced from one sample in a study of cytomegalovirus exposure and HLA in healthy donors. PCR amplification relied on 60 Vbeta primers (plus 13 Jbeta primers). Sequenced by immunoSEQ multiplex PCR; TCRdb stores in-frame clones only, minus some. The sample records over 100,000 clones, approximately 78% being singletons. The material sequenced was PBMCs. These receptors all come from a female donor in good health and CMV-seronegative.

V usage is TRBV2 and J usage is TRBJ2-7; 11 nucleotides line up with TRBD1. CDR3 size: 13 residues. Per the germline V gene, CDR1 is SNHLY and CDR2 is FYNNEI. With 6 bases clipped from V and 6 bases from J, the junction kept 4 bases outside the gene matches. DNA of the CDR3: TGTGCCAGCAGCGGACAGGGGGCCCGCGAGCAGTACTTC. It is translated as CASSGQGAREQYF.

The chain employs TRBV15 and TRBJ1-1; D might be TRBD1 (6 bases). The V end lost 1 base, the J end lost 7 bases, and 10 bases lay between the germline ends. Germline CDR1 LNHNV, CDR2 YYDKDF (reference sequence). The CDR3 is 13 amino acids. CDR3 in amino acids: CATSRVPGDEAFF. The CDR3, as DNA: TGTGCCACCAGCAGAGTTCCAGGGGATGAAGCTTTCTTT.

The genes are TRBV28 and TRBJ2-5; 10 bases align to TRBD2. The CDR3 loop spans 16 amino acids. Germline CDR1 MDHEN, CDR2 SYDVKM. After removal of 5 bases from V and 5 bases from J, the junction contained 11 bases not matched to a gene. CDR3 DNA sequence: TGTGCCAGCAGTAGCGGGAGGGCCACCGCGGGTGAGACCCAGTACTTC. It yields the protein CASSSGRATAGETQYF.

This chain joins TRBV15 and TRBJ2-2, with TRBD1 matching 10 bases. The V gene's germline CDR1 is LNHNV and CDR2 YYDKDF (reference sequence). Trimming took 1 base from V and 6 from J; bases not matched to a gene: 20. There are 21 residues in the CDR3. The CDR3 loop reads CATSRVVRDRGRGLGAGELFF. Written as DNA, the CDR3 is TGTGCCACCAGCAGAGTGGTACGCGACAGGGGGCGCGGATTAGGGGCCGGGGAGCTGTTTTTT.

CDR3 bases: TGTGCCAGCAGTCCTCCGAGACAGGCGTCCTACGAGCAGTACTTC. Protein sequence: CASSPPRQASYEQYF. This sequence joins TRBV28 and TRBJ2-7; D is possibly TRBD1 (6 bases). With 5 bases removed from V and 1 base from J, the gap between germline ends came to 15 bases. In germline, CDR1 is MDHEN, CDR2 SYDVKM. CDR3 length equals 15 residues.

This chain connects TRBV7-2 to TRBJ2-7; possibly TRBD1 for D (5 bases). The CDR3 extends over 14 amino acids. Germline V CDR1 and CDR2: SGHTA, FQGNSA. V lost 2 bases to trimming and J lost 3 bases, with 11 bases between them. In DNA, the CDR3 is TGTGCCAGCAGCTTACTAGGGGCTGTCTACGAGCAGTACTTC. Translation gives CASSLLGAVYEQYF.

The gene calls are TRBV30 and TRBJ2-7; D not resolved. Trimming removed 3 bases from V and 0 bases from J, with 12 bases in between. Per germline, CDR1 GTSNPN and CDR2 SVGIG (reference sequence). This CDR3 is built from 14 residues. The CDR3 region is CAWREHGFSYEQYF. The CDR3 region has the DNA TGTGCCTGGAGGGAGCACGGCTTCTCCTACGAGCAGTACTTC.

The chain employs TRBV4-3 and TRBJ2-1; D might be TRBD1 (6 bases). CDR3 length: 15 amino acids. Germline V lookup: CDR1 LGHNA, CDR2 YSLEER. Trimming left V 3 bases short and J 7 bases short, with 16 bases between. CDR3 amino acids: CASSHSTGGGNEQFF. The CDR3 region has the DNA TGCGCCAGCAGCCACTCGACTGGGGGCGGGAATGAGCAGTTCTTC.

The chain is built from TRBV7-8 and TRBJ2-5; D might be TRBD2 (5 bases). The DNA end lines up better with TRBJ2-7; the J call may be wrong. Germline values: CDR1 SGHVS, CDR2 FQNEAQ. The CDR3 runs 12 residues. This chain's CDR3 is CASSLRGYEQYF. The CDR3 region has the DNA TGTGCCAGCAGCTTACGAGGGTACGAGCAGTACTTC.

The J gene is TRBJ1-4, the V gene TRBV19, with a tentative D call TRBD1 (6 bases). CDR3 length equals 17 residues. Germline assignment: CDR1 LNHDA and CDR2 SQIVND (reference sequence). Trimming took off 5 bases at V and 8 bases at J, with 24 bases between the two ends. DNA for the CDR3: TGTGCCAGTAGTTCTCCCCAAGGGGGGGCGAGGAAAGAAAAACTGTTTTTT. Its protein product is CASSSPQGGARKEKLFF.

V gene TRBV4-2 combines with J gene TRBJ2-7, with 9 positions matching TRBD2. Germline CDR1 reads LGHNA; CDR2 reads YNFKEQ. This CDR3 region has 15 residues. With 0 bases clipped from V and 0 bases from J, the junction kept 0 bases outside the gene matches. In DNA, the CDR3 is TGTGCCAGCAGCCAAGATAGCGGGAGCTCCTACGAGCAGTACTTC. Translation gives CASSQDSGSSYEQYF.

This chain links TRBV7-6 with TRBJ1-3; 9 nucleotides align to TRBD1. Trimming took 5 bases from V and 4 from J; bases not matched to a gene: 12. The CDR3 has 17 amino acids. CDR1 SGHVS and CDR2 FNYEAQ come from the germline V gene. Here the CDR3 reads CASSLLWTGEVGNTIYF. DNA for the CDR3: TGTGCCAGCAGCCTCTTATGGACAGGGGAGGTGGGAAACACCATATATTTT.

This chain connects TRBV30 to TRBJ1-2, with 7 bases identical to TRBD1. This CDR3 is 14 amino acids long. Losses at the gene ends were 2 bases for V and 8 bases for J; bases not matched to a gene: 11. Germline CDR1 and CDR2: GTSNPN and SVGIG (reference sequence). CDR3 region: CAWSLTRDSEGYTF. In nucleotides, the CDR3 is TGTGCCTGGAGTTTAACTCGGGACAGTGAGGGCTACACCTTC.

The chain couples TRBV11-1 to TRBJ2-1; 14 bases match TRBD2. The germline gives CDR1 SGHAT, CDR2 FQDESV (reference sequence). Trimming cost V 5 bases and J 6 bases; bases outside gene matches: 3. This CDR3 has 15 residues. The CDR3 bases are TGTGCCAGCAGCCTTGGGACTAGCGGGAGCAATGAGCAGTTCTTC. Translated: CASSLGTSGSNEQFF.

This chain joins TRBV18 and TRBJ2-5; 8 bases are a match to TRBD1. TRBJ2-7 matches the DNA end more closely, so the J call is doubtful. The CDR3 is made up of 15 amino acids. Germline V gene lookup returns CDR1 KGHSH and CDR2 LQKENI. The CDR3 sequence is CASSPRQGLSYEQYF. DNA for the CDR3: TGTGCCAGCTCACCACGACAGGGGCTCTCCTACGAGCAGTACTTC.

V gene TRBV28 combines with J gene TRBJ1-1, with 11 bases that match TRBD1. Losses at the gene ends were 3 bases for V and 3 bases for J; bases not matched to a gene: 0. The CDR3 contains 14 residues. The germline V gene encodes CDR1 MDHEN and CDR2 SYDVKM. The CDR3 nucleotides read TGTGCCAGCAGTTTGGACAGGGGGCACACTGAAGCTTTCTTT. As protein: CASSLDRGHTEAFF.

In this sample, this clone turned up a few times. The chain employs TRBV28 and TRBJ1-2, with 8 bases that match TRBD1. J lost 4 bases, V lost 5 bases, and 3 bases had no gene match. This CDR3 region has 13 residues. Per germline, CDR1 MDHEN and CDR2 SYDVKM. The CDR3 spells CASSIGQGYGYTF. In nucleotides, the CDR3 is TGTGCCAGCAGTATCGGACAGGGCTATGGCTACACCTTC.

V gene TRBV5-1 combines with J gene TRBJ2-5, with D unresolved. V lost 1 base and J 4 bases, leaving 8 bases between the germline ends. Germline lookup yields CDR1 SGHRS and CDR2 YFSETQ. This CDR3 spans 13 amino acids. In nucleotides, the CDR3 is TGCGCCAGCAGCTTGCTTCCCTCAGAGACCCAGTACTTC. Translating gives CASSLLPSETQYF.

The chain employs TRBV9 and TRBJ2-2, with TRBD2 identical over 9 bases. Germline-derived CDR1 and CDR2 are SGDLS and YYNGEE. The ends lost 0 bases at V and 6 bases at J; junction bases unmatched: 3. The CDR3 consists of 15 residues. Written as DNA, the CDR3 is TGTGCCAGCAGCGTAGTTAGCGGGAGTCCCGGGGAGCTGTTTTTT. Encoded protein: CASSVVSGSPGELFF.